The entry below gives a single TCR beta chain sequence along with its context. Its antigen is still unknown. Both TCRalpha and TCRbeta cDNA were subjected to two nested PCRs lasting around 15 and 9 cycles. TCRdb reprocessed the 5' RACE reads and stores each CDR3 protein as one record, lacking DNA. The table lists over 110,000 distinct CDR3 sequences. The CDR3 is 16 amino acids. Germline V gene data show CDR1 as SGHRS and CDR2 as YFSETQ. The data originate from a study of monozygotic twins with inflammatory bowel disease. The study's findings and limits: Clonotypes shared with others were fewer in IBD patients than in healthy twins, especially with disease activity. No detectable difference in repertoire similarity separated concordant from discordant twins, possibly as a result of limited power.

The chain uses TRBV5-1 and TRBJ2-1. The specimen was blood. The origin of this receptor is a human donor with ulcerative colitis or Crohn's disease, or a healthy co-twin of an affected twin (not recorded which). CDR3 sequence: CASSVLAASSYNEQFF.